The 30 T cell receptor beta chains listed next were all sequenced from one sample in a study of metastatic and nonmetastatic thyroid tumors. No treatment of any kind had been given to any patient before thyroid surgery. TCRdb reanalyzed the PCR reads with MiXCR. The table shows around 44,000 clones, with around 28% occurring only once. Specimen: blood. These TCRs come from a male donor with papillary thyroid cancer or a benign thyroid nodule (not recorded which). Some clones in this sample may be carry-over from other donors' samples.

This clone is categorized as medium-sized (0.01 to 0.1%). This chain joins TRBV20-1 and TRBJ2-7; possibly TRBD1 for D (6 bases). Germline V CDR1 and CDR2: DFQATT, SNEGSKA (reference sequence). This CDR3 is 13 amino acids long. Trimming removed 7 bases at V and 3 bases at J, with 16 bases between. The CDR3 DNA sequence: TGCAGTGAATCACAGGGCCTCGACTACGAGCAGTACTTC. Protein: CSESQGLDYEQYF.

This clone has a count of ten or more. The chain links TRBV6-1 to TRBJ2-1; 10 bases are a match to TRBD2. The length of the CDR3 is 16 residues. The germline V gene encodes CDR1 MNHNS and CDR2 SASEGT. The junction had 9 bases not matched to a gene; V was cut back by 4 bases and J by 6 bases. In DNA form, the CDR3 reads TGTGCCAGCAGTGCCGTCCTAGCGGGAGAAGGCAATGAGCAGTTCTTC. Protein product: CASSAVLAGEGNEQFF.

The V and J genes are TRBV20-1 and TRBJ2-7; D is possibly TRBD1 or TRBD2 (5 bases each). With 3 bases removed from V and 5 bases from J, the gap between germline ends came to 17 bases. CDR1 DFQATT and CDR2 SNEGSKA come from the germline V gene (reference sequence). This CDR3 contains 14 residues. This CDR3 reads CSARATGGRDEQYF. CDR3 DNA: TGCAGTGCTAGGGCTACAGGAGGCCGGGACGAGCAGTACTTC.

This clone is medium-sized by share. The V and J genes are TRBV28 and TRBJ2-5; TRBD1 agrees at 8 bases. The germline gives CDR1 MDHEN, CDR2 SYDVKM. V was clipped by 6 bases and J by 5 bases; unmatched bases: 8. This CDR3 has 14 residues. CDR3 amino acids: CASSTGQGGETQYF. CDR3 in DNA: TGTGCCAGCAGCACCGGACAGGGCGGGGAGACCCAGTACTTC.

This chain links TRBV6-4 with TRBJ2-1, with TRBD2 matching over 8 bases. The CDR3 length is 16 residues. The J segment lost 4 bases and the V segment lost 3 bases, leaving 8 bases of the junction unmatched. Per the germline V gene, CDR1 is MRHNA and CDR2 is SNTAGT. CDR3 region: CASSEAAGGLYNEQFF. CDR3 nucleotide sequence: TGTGCCAGCAGTGAGGCCGCGGGAGGACTATACAATGAGCAGTTCTTC.

This chain uses TRBV11-2 with TRBJ2-1; no clear D gene. CDR1 is SGHAT, CDR2 FQNNGV, per germline. Trimming pared 1 base from V and 7 bases from J, leaving 17 bases between. This CDR3 is 16 amino acids long. The CDR3 DNA sequence: TGTGCCAGCAGCTTAGTTGGGCTAGTGCCTTTTAATGAGCAGTTCTTC. Residues: CASSLVGLVPFNEQFF. Combining the CDR3 with reference TRBV11-2 and TRBJ2-1 gives the whole variable domain EAGVAQSPRYKIIEKRQSVAFWCNPISGHATLYWYQQILGQGPKLLIQFQNNGVVDDSQLPKDRFSAERLKGVDSTLKIQPAKLEDSAVYLCASSLVGLVPFNEQFFGPGTRLTVL.

The CDR3 coding sequence is TGTGCCAGCAGCTTAGCCGGGCAGGGGAGTACCGATGAGCAGTTCTTC. It specifies CASSLAGQGSTDEQFF. This chain links TRBV7-2 with TRBJ2-1; D might be TRBD1 (6 bases). V shed 0 bases and J shed 8 bases, with 17 bases lying between them. This CDR3 region has 16 residues. Germline V gives CDR1 SGHTA, CDR2 FQGNSA.

This clone appeared many times. V is TRBV12-3 or TRBV12-4 and J is TRBJ1-5; D is perhaps TRBD1 (5 bases). V was pared by 3 bases and J by 4 bases, with 10 bases between. The CDR3 length is 14 residues. The CDR3 spells CASSFMGDNQPQHF. The CDR3 DNA is TGTGCCAGCAGTTTTATGGGGGATAATCAGCCCCAGCATTTT.

This clone was seen at least ten times. This clone may be a read error of a much larger clone one base away. Distinct nucleotide sequences in the sample also encode this CDR3. The V and J genes are TRBV18 and TRBJ1-4; D unresolved. This CDR3 spans 13 amino acids. Germline-derived CDR1 and CDR2 are KGHSH and LQKENI. In nucleotides, the CDR3 is TGTGCCAGCTCACCTGCGGGCAATGAAAAACTGTTCTTT. Translation gives CASSPAGNEKLFF.

The table lists this clone with many counts. This may arise from a read error, as a much more abundant clone is one base away. The V and J genes are TRBV20-1 and TRBJ2-3, with TRBD1 matching over 7 bases. CDR1 is DFQATT and CDR2 is SNEGSKA in the germline V gene (reference sequence). The CDR3 has 14 amino acids. V lost 2 bases to trimming and J lost 2 bases; unmatched junction nucleotides: 4. The CDR3 is CSARRGQPTDTQYF. The CDR3 coding sequence is TGCAGTGCTAGAAGGGGGCAGCCCACAGATACGCAGTATTTT.

The rearrangement uses TRBV11-2 and TRBJ2-7; a possible D gene is TRBD1 (5 bases). Germline V gene lookup returns CDR1 SGHAT and CDR2 FQNNGV. There are 14 residues in the CDR3. V was clipped by 5 bases and J by 5 bases, with 16 bases between them. CDR3 residues: CASSPASGMNEQYF. The CDR3 bases are TGTGCCAGCAGCCCAGCCTCAGGGATGAACGAGCAGTACTTC.

This clone was picked up many times. The same CDR3 arises from other DNA sequences in this sample as well. The V gene is TRBV6-4, the J gene TRBJ2-1; the D gene is possibly TRBD2 (6 bases). CDR3 length: 15 residues. The germline CDR1 and CDR2 sequences are MRHNA and SNTAGT. Trimming took 0 bases from V and 0 from J, leaving 6 bases between them. The CDR3: CASSDSSGSYNEQFF. The CDR3 region has the DNA TGTGCCAGCAGTGACTCTAGCGGCTCCTACAATGAGCAGTTCTTC.

The chain joins TRBV6-1 to TRBJ1-5; D perhaps matches TRBD1 (5 bases). Looked up from germline, CDR1 is MNHNS and CDR2 is SASEGT. V was clipped by 7 bases and J by 3 bases, with 10 bases between them. The CDR3 runs to 13 residues. The CDR3 loop is CASMGQVNQPQHF. In DNA, the CDR3 is TGTGCCAGCATGGGGCAGGTCAATCAGCCCCAGCATTTT.

The table lists this clone with many counts. The chain uses TRBV19 and TRBJ1-6; the D is unclear. The CDR3 has 11 residues. Trimming took off 8 bases at V and 8 bases at J, with 7 bases between the two ends. Germline-derived CDR1 and CDR2 are LNHDA and SQIVND (reference sequence). The CDR3 DNA follows: TGTGCCAGTTCCTCCGATTCACCCCTCCACTTT. Amino acids: CASSSDSPLHF. Full variable domain (remainder filled in from reference TRBV19 and TRBJ1-6): DGGITQSPKYLFRKEGQNVTLSCEQNLNHDAMYWYRQDPGQGLRLIYYSQIVNDFQKGDIAEGYSVSREKKESFPLTVTSAQKNPTAFYLCASSSDSPLHFGNGTRLTVT.

This clone was detected ten times or more. The rearrangement uses TRBV14 and TRBJ2-7, with TRBD1 matching 11 bases. CDR1 and CDR2 from the germline V gene are SGHDN and FVKESK. J was trimmed by 8 bases and V by 3 bases; bases with no gene match: 9. The CDR3 sequence is 15 residues long. The CDR3 protein is CASSQGTGGAQKQYF. The DNA of the CDR3 is TGTGCCAGCAGCCAGGGGACAGGGGGTGCTCAGAAGCAGTACTTC.

This clone was seen repeatedly, ten times or more. The genes are TRBV7-9 and TRBJ2-3, with 7 bases aligning to TRBD1. The length of the CDR3 is 14 residues. Trimming at V came to 5 bases and at J to 3 bases, leaving 5 bases not matched to a gene. The germline V gene encodes CDR1 SEHNR and CDR2 FQNEAQ (reference sequence). The CDR3 nucleotides are TGTGCCAGCAGCCCCAGGGGGTGGACAGATACGCAGTATTTT. It yields the protein CASSPRGWTDTQYF.

This clone was recorded many times. The chain uses TRBV2 and TRBJ2-6, with D uncertain. Deletions cut 10 bases from V and 4 bases from J, with 11 bases between. This CDR3 spans 13 amino acids. The V gene's germline CDR1 is SNHLY and CDR2 FYNNEI. CDR3: CAIGGLGANVLTF. The CDR3 DNA is TGTGCCATCGGCGGTTTGGGGGCCAACGTCCTGACTTTC.

As to this clone: Other DNA sequences within the sample encode an identical CDR3. This sequence joins TRBV28 and TRBJ1-2; 8 nucleotides align to TRBD1. V lost 4 bases, J lost 11 bases, and 15 bases stayed unmatched. The CDR3 extends over 15 amino acids. Germline loops: CDR1 MDHEN, CDR2 SYDVKM. The CDR3 sequence is CASSSRDRGYGGYTF. The CDR3 DNA sequence: TGTGCCAGCAGTTCGCGAGACAGGGGATATGGTGGTTACACCTTC.

This clone was counted a few times. The rearrangement links TRBV6-5 to TRBJ2-3, with 15 bases fitting TRBD2. Losses at the gene ends were 6 bases for V and 3 bases for J; bases not matched to a gene: 7. CDR3 length: 17 amino acids. CDR1 MNHEY and CDR2 SVGAGI come from the germline V gene. In nucleotides, the CDR3 is TGTGCCAGCAGGGGGACTAGCGGGAGGTCCATGACAGATACGCAGTATTTT. The encoded protein is CASRGTSGRSMTDTQYF.

J is TRBJ1-5 and V is TRBV18, with no clear D. The V gene's germline CDR1 is KGHSH and CDR2 LQKENI. Trimming removed 3 bases at V and 7 bases at J, with 13 bases between. CDR3 length: 14 amino acids. The CDR3 DNA is TGTGCCAGCTCACCCCCCCCATTCGGGCAGCCCCAGCATTTT. Translating it yields CASSPPPFGQPQHF.

This clone was observed at least ten times. The gene calls are TRBV10-3 and TRBJ2-7; perhaps TRBD1 as D (6 bases). From germline, CDR1 is ENHRY and CDR2 SYGVKD. The CDR3 runs 14 residues. The germline V and J ends were trimmed by 5 bases and 3 bases, with 14 bases remaining between them. CDR3 amino acids: CAISRGDNRYEQYF. The CDR3 DNA is TGTGCCATCAGTAGAGGGGACAACCGCTACGAGCAGTACTTC.

In its sample, this clone was seen a few times. The rearrangement uses TRBV5-1 and TRBJ2-7; 7 nucleotides match TRBD1. The CDR3 contains 18 residues. Germline CDR1 reads SGHRS; CDR2 reads YFSETQ. Trimming at V came to 4 bases and at J to 5 bases, leaving 21 bases not matched to a gene. The CDR3 protein is CASSLICTNRGRWDEQYF. CDR3 coding DNA: TGCGCCAGCAGCCTGATCTGTACCAACAGGGGCAGATGGGACGAGCAGTACTTC.

This clone was found many times. The rearrangement links TRBV20-1 to TRBJ2-2; a possible D gene is TRBD1 (6 bases). This CDR3 spans 14 amino acids. The germline V and J ends were trimmed by 5 bases and 0 bases, with 10 bases remaining between them. CDR1 is DFQATT and CDR2 is SNEGSKA in the germline V gene (reference sequence). The CDR3 here is CSAPTGANTGELFF. The CDR3 nucleotides read TGCAGTGCTCCGACAGGAGCGAACACCGGGGAGCTGTTTTTT.

This clone was detected ten times or more. The chain recombines TRBV5-8 with TRBJ2-5; D possibly uses TRBD1 or TRBD2 (5 bases each). This CDR3 is 14 amino acids long. Germline values: CDR1 SGHTS, CDR2 YDEGEE. V lost 3 bases and J 2 bases, leaving 11 bases between the germline ends. CDR3 sequence (DNA): TGTGCCAGCAGCTCGGGACGGGGACAAGAGACCCAGTACTTC. The encoded protein is CASSSGRGQETQYF.

A single count supports this clone. The genes are TRBV5-1 and TRBJ2-5; D remains unclear. The germline V gene has CDR1 SGHRS and CDR2 YFSETQ. Trimming pared 2 bases from V and 2 bases from J, leaving 10 bases between. CDR3 size: 14 residues. The CDR3, as DNA: TGCGCCAGCAGCTTAGCGTGGGTGCAAGAGACCCAGTACTTC. This translates into CASSLAWVQETQYF.

The chain recombines TRBV20-1 with TRBJ2-7; 9 bases line up with TRBD2. J lost 7 bases, V lost 0 bases, and 13 bases had no gene match. CDR3 length equals 16 residues. In germline, CDR1 is DFQATT, CDR2 SNEGSKA (reference sequence). CDR3 sequence reads: CSAREGASGVLGEQYF. CDR3 in DNA: TGCAGTGCTAGAGAGGGTGCTAGCGGGGTCCTCGGGGAGCAGTACTTC.

This clone has just a few counts. The rearrangement uses TRBV4-1 and TRBJ2-7, with TRBD2 matching over 9 bases. The CDR3 covers 16 residues. Germline CDR1 and CDR2: MGHRA and YSYEKL. V dropped 4 bases and J dropped 5; count of bases not matched to a gene: 12. The CDR3 is CASSPVTGGRANEQYF. CDR3 in DNA: TGCGCCAGCAGCCCCGTGACTGGCGGGAGGGCCAACGAGCAGTACTTC.

This clone was counted a few times. V usage is TRBV19 and J usage is TRBJ2-1; no firm D call. Per germline, CDR1 LNHDA and CDR2 SQIVND (reference sequence). This CDR3 contains 14 residues. Trimming took off 5 bases at V and 6 bases at J, with 14 bases between the two ends. This chain's CDR3 is CASSVGQAGNEQFF. The CDR3 nucleotides are TGTGCCAGTAGTGTGGGCCAAGCTGGCAATGAGCAGTTCTTC.

This clone was seen ten or more times. This rearrangement joins TRBV24-1 to TRBJ2-5; 9 nucleotides match TRBD1. The germline V gene encodes CDR1 KGHDR and CDR2 SFDVKD. The CDR3 sequence is 16 residues long. The V segment lost 5 bases and the J segment 5 bases; nucleotides outside the gene matches: 11. This CDR3 reads CATSAVRQGGWETQYF. Written as DNA, the CDR3 is TGTGCCACCAGTGCCGTTCGACAGGGGGGGTGGGAGACCCAGTACTTC.

This sequence joins TRBV19 and TRBJ2-7; 8 bases match TRBD1. This CDR3 has 17 residues. Germline CDR1 LNHDA, CDR2 SQIVND (reference sequence). With V trimmed by 5 bases and J by 4 bases, 16 bases remained unmatched. The CDR3: CASSSPPGTGGMYEQYF. In DNA, the CDR3 is TGTGCCAGTAGTTCCCCCCCCGGGACAGGTGGCATGTACGAGCAGTACTTC. The entire variable domain, with the rest obtained from reference TRBV19 and TRBJ2-7, is as follows: DGGITQSPKYLFRKEGQNVTLSCEQNLNHDAMYWYRQDPGQGLRLIYYSQIVNDFQKGDIAEGYSVSREKKESFPLTVTSAQKNPTAFYLCASSSPPGTGGMYEQYFGPGTRLTVT.